Given below is one TCR beta chain in context. Everyone who donated was a Caucasian adult who lived in Nashville, Tennessee. This sample stems from a study of shared clonotypes between healthy human individuals. About the research overall: Every donor yielded three CD4 naive, three CD4 memory, two CD8 naive and one CD8 memory plate.

Germline values: CDR1 MDHEN, CDR2 SYDVKM. Trimming removed 3 bases from V and 7 bases from J, with 7 bases in between. The CDR3 is 12 amino acids. Original handling: For the immunoSEQ data, sequences were junction-only without quality scores, so filtering differed. Repertoires were generated with immunoSEQ multiplex PCR, while TCRdb's copy carries only in-frame clones and drops some. For V, J and clone size, that table is used; D and trimming come from the DNA. The sample lists about 2.3 million clones; approximately 93% were seen once. Sequenced material: naive CD4+ T cells from PBMCs. Subset specified: CD45RA+ positively selected. The origin of this receptor is a man aged 18 to 29 in good health. Some clones in this sample may be carry-over from other donors' samples. V gene TRBV28 combines with J gene TRBJ1-5; D remains ambiguous. The chain's CDR3 is CASSLPEQPQHF. As DNA, the CDR3 is TGTGCCAGCAGTTTGCCTGAGCAGCCCCAGCATTTT.